This TCR beta chain was identified during a study of T cell changes during pregnancy in multiple sclerosis. The protocol was immunoSEQ multiplex PCR, while the TCRdb copy is restricted to in-frame clones and leaves out a portion. The table shows roughly 90,000 clones, with 90% to 95% occurring only once. The ends lost 5 bases at V and 5 bases at J; junction bases unmatched: 9. Germline V CDR1 and CDR2: MDHEN, SYDVKM. The CDR3 totals 16 residues. The TCR sequence derives from a female donor with multiple sclerosis, enrolled in a pregnancy study. V is TRBV28 and J is TRBJ2-5; 12 nucleotides align to TRBD2. Sequencing used peripheral blood, obtained in the third trimester of pregnancy. The DNA of the CDR3 is TGTGCCAGCAGTCCACTAGGACTAGCGGGAAGGGAGACCCAGTACTTC. Protein: CASSPLGLAGRETQYF.